Listed below are T cell receptor beta chains from one sample, sequenced in a study of T cell responses to AZD1222 COVID-19 vaccine. Clones were sequenced by immunoSEQ multiplex PCR, and TCRdb holds only the in-frame ones, with some missing. The table shows about 140,000 clones, with 85% occurring only once. The material sequenced was peripheral blood, taken 28 days after the second dose of the MenACWY control vaccine. The source is an adult who received the MenACWY meningococcal vaccine as a control. CDR3s include the opening cysteine and the closing phenylalanine or tryptophan. D genes are given only for firm matches. Clone size is stated in some rows and not others, as once, few, many or a class when expanded.

-	TRBV19	once	TRBJ1-2	TGTGCCAGTAGTATCGTGAATATCGGGGGTATGAGTGGCTACACCTTC	CASSIVNIGGMSGYTF
-	TRBV28	-	TRBJ1-1	TGTGCCAGCAGAACCCATGACGGAGAGGAAGCTTTCTTT	CASRTHDGEEAFF
TRBD1	TRBV6-4	-	TRBJ1-6	TGTGCCAGCAGCCCCGGACAGGGGGCCCAAAGGTCGGGTTCACCCCTCCACTTT	CASSPGQGAQRSGSPLHF
-	TRBV7-2	-	TRBJ1-2	TGTGCCAGCAGCGCGGGACGGAACTATGGCTACACCTTC	CASSAGRNYGYTF
-	TRBV9	-	TRBJ2-3	TGTGCCAGCAGCGCCTGGACCGCCGGGGCGGATACGCAGTATTTT	CASSAWTAGADTQYF
-	TRBV23-1	-	TRBJ2-3	TGCGCCAGCGCTAGACACAAAATCACAGATACGCAGTATTTT	CASARHKITDTQYF
TRBD1	TRBV12-3/TRBV12-4	-	TRBJ2-5	TGTGCCAGCAGCTACAGGGGCCTTGGGACCCAGTACTTC	CASSYRGLGTQYF
TRBD2	TRBV28	-	TRBJ2-5	TGTGCCAGCAGAACTAGCGGGGGGGCCGAGGAGACCCAGTACTTC	CASRTSGGAEETQYF
-	TRBV10-3	-	TRBJ1-2	TGTGCCATTTCCAGAGGGGGGGCTTGGAATGGCTACACCTTC	CAISRGGAWNGYTF
-	TRBV15	once	TRBJ2-7	TGTGCCACCAGCAGAGCCGACGGGAAGATCTACGAGCAGTACTTC	CATSRADGKIYEQYF
-	TRBV29-1	once	TRBJ1-1	TGCAGCGTTGGGCCGGGAACTGAAGCTTTCTTT	CSVGPGTEAFF
-	TRBV7-8	once	TRBJ2-7	TGTGCCAGCAGTACCGGGGGTTCTACATACGAGCAGTACTTC	CASSTGGSTYEQYF
TRBD2	TRBV7-2	-	TRBJ2-2	TGTGCCAGCAGCTTACAGCGGGGACGGCAGGGGGAGCTGTTTTTT	CASSLQRGRQGELFF
-	TRBV27	-	TRBJ1-1	TGTGCCAGCAGTTTATTGGGCAGGGACATTCCTGAAGCTTTCTTT	CASSLLGRDIPEAFF
TRBD1	TRBV11-2	once	TRBJ1-6	TGTGCCAGCAGCTTAGGCGCCAGGACAGGGGGGTGGCCCCTCCACTTT	CASSLGARTGGWPLHF
-	TRBV10-1	once	TRBJ1-1	TGCGCCAGCAGTGATTACGGGGACACTGAAGCTTTCTTT	CASSDYGDTEAFF
-	TRBV29-1	-	TRBJ2-1	TGCAGCGTTGAACGGGAGAGACATGAGCAGTTCTTC	CSVERERHEQFF
TRBD1	TRBV6-1	-	TRBJ1-2	TGTGCCAGCAGTGAAGCTCCGGACAGGGGAGGCTACACCTTC	CASSEAPDRGGYTF
-	TRBV29-1	-	TRBJ1-3	TGCAGCGTCACAAGCCGGGGGCGCGGTGGAAACACCATATATTTT	CSVTSRGRGGNTIYF
-	TRBV6-5	-	TRBJ2-3	TGTGCCAGCAGTCGGGAACACGGCGCAGATACGCAGTATTTT	CASSREHGADTQYF
-	TRBV5-6	-	TRBJ2-6	TGTGCCAGCAGCTTGCGGGGGACTGGGGCTGGGGCCAACGTCCTGACTTTC	CASSLRGTGAGANVLTF
TRBD1	TRBV19	-	TRBJ1-2	TGTGCCACCCTAGAGCTATCGGACAGGGTCTATGGCTACACCTTC	CATLELSDRVYGYTF
TRBD2	TRBV5-1	-	TRBJ2-5	TGCGCCAGCAGCCCCTTACTAGCGGGGGGAGAGACCCAGTACTTC	CASSPLLAGGETQYF
TRBD2	TRBV7-2	-	TRBJ2-1	TGTGCCAGCAGCTTCAGAAGCGGGACTAATGAGCAGTTCTTC	CASSFRSGTNEQFF
-	TRBV7-9	-	TRBJ1-2	TGTGCCAGCAGCCGATGGGGGGTCGGTGGCTACACCTTC	CASSRWGVGGYTF
TRBD2	TRBV7-2	-	TRBJ2-7	TGTGCCAGCAGCTCCGCCGTAGTAGCGGGATGGTACGAGCAGTACTTC	CASSSAVVAGWYEQYF
TRBD2	TRBV2	-	TRBJ2-3	TGTGCCAGCAGCCCTCCTGGACTAGCGGGGGGCACAGATACGCAGTATTTT	CASSPPGLAGGTDTQYF
-	TRBV10-2	once	TRBJ2-2	TGCGCCAGCGCACAGACAGGAGGAACCGGGGAGCTGTTTTTT	CASAQTGGTGELFF
-	TRBV6-6	-	TRBJ1-1	TGTGCCAGCAGTCAAAGCAGACTGAACACTGAAGCTTTCTTT	CASSQSRLNTEAFF
-	TRBV7-9	-	TRBJ2-5	TGTGCCAGCAGCCCGAGCGGGGAGACCCAGTACTTC	CASSPSGETQYF
-	TRBV20-1	-	TRBJ1-2	TGCAGTGCTAGTAGCAGCGGACTCGCGGATGGCTACACCTTC	CSASSSGLADGYTF
TRBD2	TRBV9	once	TRBJ2-3	TGTGCCAGCAACCCCCCTAGCGGAGGTGCTGCAGATACGCAGTATTTT	CASNPPSGGAADTQYF
-	TRBV7-5	-	TRBJ1-1	TGTGCCCTAGACGGCAAAATTAACACTGAAGCTTTCTTT	CALDGKINTEAFF
-	TRBV4-2	-	TRBJ1-5	TGTGCCAGCAGCCAAGATGGGCAAAGCAATCAGCCCCAGCATTTT	CASSQDGQSNQPQHF
-	TRBV6-5	-	TRBJ1-5	TGTGCCAGCAAGGACGGGGCCGGTCAGCCCCAGCATTTT	CASKDGAGQPQHF
TRBD1	TRBV11-1	once	TRBJ1-1	TGTGCCAGCAGCGGCAGTGACAGGGGGGACACTGAAGCTTTCTTT	CASSGSDRGDTEAFF
TRBD2	TRBV7-9	-	TRBJ2-3	TGTGCCAGCAGCCGCCGAATGGGACTAGCGGGGGGGCGGACAGATACGCAGTATTTT	CASSRRMGLAGGRTDTQYF
TRBD1	TRBV19	-	TRBJ1-5	TGTGCCAGTAGCGGGACAGCAACCAATCAGCCCCAGCATTTT	CASSGTATNQPQHF
-	TRBV6-5	-	TRBJ2-2	TGTGCCAGCAGTCTCACCGGGGAGCTGTTTTTT	CASSLTGELFF
-	TRBV30	-	TRBJ1-2	TGTGCCTGGAGTGTCACGGCAGTTGGCTACACCTTC	CAWSVTAVGYTF
-	TRBV28	-	TRBJ1-5	TGTGCCAGCAGTTTCCCGTATAGCAATCAGCCCCAGCATTTT	CASSFPYSNQPQHF
-	TRBV5-4	-	TRBJ1-1	TGTGCCAGCAGCCCCCAAAGGGGACGCATGAACACTGAAGCTTTCTTT	CASSPQRGRMNTEAFF
TRBD1	TRBV2	-	TRBJ1-2	TGTGCCAGCAGTGAAAAGACAGGGAGCAACTATGGCTACACCTTC	CASSEKTGSNYGYTF
TRBD2	TRBV5-1	few	TRBJ2-1	TGCGCCAGCAGCCATGCGGCTAGCGGGAGATATGAGCAGTTCTTC	CASSHAASGRYEQFF
TRBD2	TRBV5-1	-	TRBJ2-7	TGCGCCAGTAGCGGGAGTAGAACCTACGAGCAGTACTTC	CASSGSRTYEQYF
TRBD2	TRBV10-3	-	TRBJ2-5	TGTGCCATCAGTGAGCACAGCGGGAGGGTTCAAGAGACCCAGTACTTC	CAISEHSGRVQETQYF
TRBD2	TRBV3-1/TRBV3-2	-	TRBJ2-7	TGTGCCAGCAGCCAACCCAGCGGGCGGGGGTCCTACGAGCAGTACTTC	CASSQPSGRGSYEQYF
-	TRBV2	-	TRBJ2-5	TGTGCCAGCACAGGGGATAGTCAGGAGACCCAGTACTTC	CASTGDSQETQYF
-	TRBV9	-	TRBJ1-2	TGTGCCAGCAGCGTAGGGCGGGGAAACTATGGCTACACCTTC	CASSVGRGNYGYTF
TRBD1	TRBV6-1	once	TRBJ1-5	TGTGCCAGCAGTGAAAACAGGGGAGTCAATCAGCCCCAGCATTTT	CASSENRGVNQPQHF
TRBD2	TRBV9	-	TRBJ2-3	TGTGCCAGCAGCGTAGGCCCTAGCGGGGTGCTCACAGATACGCAGTATTTT	CASSVGPSGVLTDTQYF
-	TRBV10-2	-	TRBJ1-4	TGCGCCAGCTCCGGACATTTGGGGGAAAAACTGTTTTTT	CASSGHLGEKLFF
-	TRBV7-2	-	TRBJ1-1	TGTGCCAGCAGCTTCTTATCGTCAAGAAGGACTGAAGCTTTCTTT	CASSFLSSRRTEAFF
-	TRBV28	-	TRBJ1-1	TGTGCCAGCACCGGACACACTGAAGCTTTCTTT	CASTGHTEAFF